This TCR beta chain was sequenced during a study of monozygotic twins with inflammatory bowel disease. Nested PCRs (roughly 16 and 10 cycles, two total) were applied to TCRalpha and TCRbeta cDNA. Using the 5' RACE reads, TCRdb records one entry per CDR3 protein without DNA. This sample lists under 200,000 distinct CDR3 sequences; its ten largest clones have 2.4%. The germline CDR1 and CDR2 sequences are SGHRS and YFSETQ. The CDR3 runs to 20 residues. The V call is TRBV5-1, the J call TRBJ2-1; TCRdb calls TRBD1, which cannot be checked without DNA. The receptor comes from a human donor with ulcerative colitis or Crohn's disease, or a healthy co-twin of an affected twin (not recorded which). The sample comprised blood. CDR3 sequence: CASSAIPGGPRDTSYNEQFF.